Detailed here is one T cell receptor beta chain. Other nucleotide sequences from this sample produce the same CDR3. The data are from a study of shared clonotypes between healthy human individuals. TCRdb's table, derived via immunoSEQ multiplex PCR, lists solely in-frame clones and lacks some. The data hold around 2,000,000 clones, with about 95% observed a single time. V lost 0 bases to trimming and J lost 1 base, with 4 bases between them. The CDR3 has 14 amino acids. The germline CDR1 and CDR2 sequences are LNHDA and SQIVND (reference sequence). This TCR was recovered from a man younger than 30 in good health. The chain combines TRBV19 with TRBJ1-5; D remains unclear. Source material: naive CD4+ T cells sorted from blood. Specified subset: CD45RA+ positively selected. CDR3 DNA sequence: TGTGCCAGTAGTATAGAGGACAGCAATCAGCCCCAGCATTTT. Its protein product is CASSIEDSNQPQHF.